These 15 T cell receptor beta chains originate from one sample sequenced in a study of blood T cell repertoires in COVID-19. TCRdb's copy holds only in-frame clones and misses some; the assay was immunoSEQ multiplex PCR. The sample records some 200,000 clones, 84% being singletons. The sequenced sample consisted of peripheral blood. These receptors all stem from a man in his fifties with active or convalescent COVID-19.

The chain uses TRBV4-3 and TRBJ1-3; unclear D gene. The CDR3 covers 15 residues. The germline V gene has CDR1 LGHNA and CDR2 YSLEER. The ends were cut back, 0 bases at V and 4 bases at J, with 10 bases in the middle. The CDR3: CASSQDSGYGNTIYF. CDR3 nucleotides: TGCGCCAGCAGCCAAGATTCGGGGTACGGAAACACCATATATTTT.

J is TRBJ1-3 and V is TRBV7-2; D is unresolved. The CDR3 consists of 14 residues. With 1 base removed from V and 0 bases from J, the gap between germline ends came to 4 bases. CDR1 is SGHTA and CDR2 is FQGNSA in the germline V gene. The chain's CDR3 is CASSLVSSGNTIYF. The CDR3, as DNA: TGTGCCAGCAGCTTAGTCAGCTCTGGAAACACCATATATTTT.

The DNA for the CDR3 is TGTGCCAGCTCACCACCCCGGGACAGGGGGCAGTACGAGCAGTACTTC. It encodes CASSPPRDRGQYEQYF. The chain links TRBV18 to TRBJ2-7, with 12 bases that match TRBD1. The germline V gene has CDR1 KGHSH and CDR2 LQKENI. The CDR3 is 16 amino acids. Trimming cost V 0 bases and J 4 bases; bases outside gene matches: 4.

The chain couples TRBV20-1 to TRBJ2-1; 8 bases are shared with TRBD2. The junction had 4 bases not matched to a gene; V was cut back by 5 bases and J by 7 bases. The V gene's germline CDR1 is DFQATT and CDR2 SNEGSKA (reference sequence). The CDR3 sequence is 12 residues long. This CDR3 reads CSAGGGGNEQFF. The DNA for the CDR3 is TGCAGTGCTGGTGGCGGGGGGAATGAGCAGTTCTTC.

The chain has TRBV6-1 and TRBJ1-2, with D uncertain. V lost 1 base to trimming and J lost 1 base, with 13 bases between them. CDR1 is MNHNS, CDR2 SASEGT, per germline. There are 16 residues in the CDR3. CDR3 in DNA: TGTGCCAGCAGTGAAGTGGAGGGTCGGGGTAACTATGGCTACACCTTC. This encodes CASSEVEGRGNYGYTF.

This chain links TRBV3-1 (or the pseudogene TRBV3-2) with TRBJ2-5; D is perhaps TRBD1 (5 bases). V gave up 2 bases and J gave up 4 bases, with 8 bases separating them. This CDR3 region has 13 residues. Germline V lookup: CDR1 LGHDT, CDR2 YNNKEL (reference sequence). CDR3 DNA: TGTGCCAGCAGCCAAAATAGGGGAGAGACCCAGTACTTC. Translation: CASSQNRGETQYF.

This chain joins TRBV5-1 and TRBJ1-1; 7 bases map to TRBD1. The CDR3 runs 15 residues. CDR1 and CDR2 (germline): SGHRS, YFSETQ. With 4 bases clipped from V and 1 base from J, the junction kept 7 bases outside the gene matches. CDR3 in amino acids: CASSALTGRNTEAFF. Here the CDR3 DNA reads TGCGCCAGCAGCGCGCTGACAGGGAGGAACACTGAAGCTTTCTTT.

The rearrangement joins TRBV19 to TRBJ1-6; TRBD1 matches at 8 bases. This CDR3 contains 17 residues. V was clipped by 3 bases and J by 9 bases; unmatched bases: 13. Germline CDR1 is LNHDA and CDR2 is SQIVND (reference sequence). CDR3 residues: CASSIRQLTGVGSPLHF. The CDR3 region has the DNA TGTGCCAGTAGTATCCGCCAACTGACAGGGGTCGGTTCACCCCTCCACTTT.

The chain couples TRBV6-5 to TRBJ1-1; perhaps TRBD1 as D (6 bases). V was pared by 8 bases and J by 5 bases, with 21 bases between. The CDR3 contains 15 residues. Looked up from germline, CDR1 is MNHEY and CDR2 is SVGAGI. Here the CDR3 reads CASGEQGPSGTEAFF. DNA of the CDR3: TGTGCCAGCGGAGAGCAGGGGCCGTCGGGAACTGAAGCTTTCTTT.

The V gene is TRBV30, the J gene TRBJ2-3, with 7 bases matching TRBD1. The CDR3 is made up of 11 amino acids. Germline V CDR1 and CDR2: GTSNPN, SVGIG (reference sequence). After removal of 5 bases from V and 6 bases from J, the junction contained 2 bases not matched to a gene. The CDR3 here is CAWDRVDTQYF. The CDR3 DNA reads as TGTGCCTGGGACAGGGTGGATACGCAGTATTTT. Supplemented by reference TRBV30 and TRBJ2-3, the full variable domain reads SQTIHQWPATLVQPVGSPLSLECTVEGTSNPNLYWYRQAAGRGLQLLFYSVGIGQISSEVPQNLSASRPQDRQFILSSKKLLLSDSGFYLCAWDRVDTQYFGPGTRLTVL.

The chain joins TRBV12-3 or TRBV12-4 to TRBJ1-1, with D perhaps TRBD1 (5 bases). This CDR3 is 13 amino acids long. V was pared by 4 bases and J by 0 bases, with 6 bases between. The CDR3 bases are TGTGCCAGCAGTTCACAGGTGAACACTGAAGCTTTCTTT. Residues: CASSSQVNTEAFF.

This rearrangement joins TRBV9 to TRBJ1-3; no clear D. V was trimmed by 2 bases and J by 3 bases, leaving 9 bases between them. This CDR3 has 14 amino acids. The germline CDR1 and CDR2 sequences are SGDLS and YYNGEE. CDR3: CASSVGGIGNTIYF. The CDR3 DNA sequence: TGTGCCAGCAGCGTGGGCGGGATTGGAAACACCATATATTTT.

This chain uses TRBV7-6 with TRBJ2-3; maybe TRBD2 (6 bases). Trimming removed 2 bases from V and 14 bases from J, with 14 bases in between. Germline V gives CDR1 SGHVS, CDR2 FNYEAQ. The CDR3 contains 12 residues. The CDR3 DNA follows: TGTGCCAGCAGCTTAATTAGAGGGAGGATGTATTTT. Its protein product is CASSLIRGRMYF.

DNA for the CDR3: TGTGCCAGCAGTGGGGGTAGGGGTTTTCAGCCCCAGCATTTT. Translation: CASSGGRGFQPQHF. The V gene is TRBV2, the J gene TRBJ1-5; D may be TRBD1 (5 bases). The CDR3 contains 14 residues. Germline V gives CDR1 SNHLY, CDR2 FYNNEI. Trimming took 4 bases from V and 6 from J, leaving 13 bases between them.

The rearrangement uses TRBV4-1 and TRBJ2-1, with TRBD2 matching 10 bases. The CDR3 is made up of 18 amino acids. After removal of 1 base from V and 10 bases from J, the junction contained 16 bases not matched to a gene. Germline CDR1 is MGHRA and CDR2 is YSYEKL. In DNA form, the CDR3 reads TGCGCCAGCAGCCAAGCCCTTGGAAGCGGGGGGGCCCTGGGAGAGCAGTTCTTC. Translation: CASSQALGSGGALGEQFF.